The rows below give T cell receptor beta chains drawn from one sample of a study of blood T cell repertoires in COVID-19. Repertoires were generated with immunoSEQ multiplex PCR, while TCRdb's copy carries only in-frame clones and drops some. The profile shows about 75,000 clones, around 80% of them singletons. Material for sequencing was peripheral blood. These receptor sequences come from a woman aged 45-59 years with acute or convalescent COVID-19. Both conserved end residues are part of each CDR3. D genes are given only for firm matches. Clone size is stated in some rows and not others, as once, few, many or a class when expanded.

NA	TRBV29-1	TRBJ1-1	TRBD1	CSSQQGAGVKNTEAFF	TGCAGCTCTCAACAGGGGGCGGGGGTGAAAAACACTGAAGCTTTCTTT
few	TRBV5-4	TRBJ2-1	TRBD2	CASSSGGGRRFNEQFF	TGTGCCAGCAGCTCCGGGGGGGGCCGGAGGTTCAATGAGCAGTTCTTC
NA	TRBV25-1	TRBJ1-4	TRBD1	CASSVTGVTNEKLFF	TGTGCCAGCAGTGTTACAGGGGTGACTAATGAAAAACTGTTTTTT
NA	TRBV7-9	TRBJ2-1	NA	CASSPRDSPNYNEQFF	TGTGCCAGCAGCCCCCGGGACTCTCCAAACTACAATGAGCAGTTCTTC
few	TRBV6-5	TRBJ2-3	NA	CASRSGPDTQYF	TGTGCCAGCAGATCAGGGCCAGATACGCAGTATTTT
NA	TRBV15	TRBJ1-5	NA	CATSRDPNRNQPQHF	TGTGCCACCAGCAGAGACCCAAACAGGAATCAGCCCCAGCATTTT
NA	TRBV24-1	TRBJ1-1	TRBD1	CATRSRQGQAFF	TGTGCCACCAGGAGCAGACAGGGCCAAGCTTTCTTT
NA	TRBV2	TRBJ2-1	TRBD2	CASSESPPAGAYNEQFF	TGTGCCAGCAGTGAGTCTCCCCCAGCGGGAGCCTACAATGAGCAGTTCTTC
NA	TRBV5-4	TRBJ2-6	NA	CASSSDRGANVLTF	TGTGCCAGCAGCTCCGATAGAGGGGCCAACGTCCTGACTTTC
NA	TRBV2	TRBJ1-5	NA	CASSGFVRDQPQHF	TGTGCCAGCAGTGGGTTCGTCCGAGATCAGCCCCAGCATTTT
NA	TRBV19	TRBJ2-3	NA	CASSALVSHTRDTQYF	TGTGCCAGTAGTGCACTAGTATCCCATACGAGAGATACGCAGTATTTT
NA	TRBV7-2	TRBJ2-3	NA	CASSLEAVTDTQYF	TGTGCCAGCAGCTTAGAGGCGGTCACAGATACGCAGTATTTT
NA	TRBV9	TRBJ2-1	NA	CASSVVGSSYNEQFF	TGTGCCAGCAGCGTAGTTGGCAGCTCCTACAATGAGCAGTTCTTC
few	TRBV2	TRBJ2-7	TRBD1	CASKLRTGGSYEQYF	TGTGCCAGCAAGTTAAGGACAGGGGGTTCCTACGAGCAGTACTTC
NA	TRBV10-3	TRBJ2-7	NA	CAISGSVGGVYEQYF	TGTGCCATCAGTGGTTCGGTGGGCGGGGTGTACGAGCAGTACTTC
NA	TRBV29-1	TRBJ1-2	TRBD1	CSVVTGGPYGYTF	TGCAGCGTTGTGACAGGGGGCCCCTATGGCTACACCTTC
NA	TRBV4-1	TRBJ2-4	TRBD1	CASSQDSAGTGPLAKNIQYF	TGCGCCAGCAGCCAAGATTCGGCCGGGACAGGGCCTTTAGCCAAAAACATTCAGTACTTC
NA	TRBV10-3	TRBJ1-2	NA	CAISELQGLPGYTF	TGTGCCATCAGTGAGCTACAGGGTTTGCCCGGCTACACCTTC
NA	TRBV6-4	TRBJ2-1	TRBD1	CAKGAIPPVGEQFF	TGTGCCAAGGGGGCGATCCCCCCTGTTGGTGAGCAGTTCTTC
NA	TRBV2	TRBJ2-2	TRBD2	CASLRLAGGPPTGELFF	TGTGCCAGCCTCCGCTTAGCGGGAGGGCCCCCCACCGGGGAGCTGTTTTTT
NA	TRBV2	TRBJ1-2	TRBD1	CASSPQGDSITF	TGTGCCAGCAGTCCCCAGGGGGACAGCATCACCTTC
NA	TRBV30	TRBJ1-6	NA	CAWRDLTISPLHF	TGTGCCTGGAGGGACTTAACCATTTCACCCCTCCACTTT
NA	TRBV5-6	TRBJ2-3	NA	CASSLGGLAGSSTDTQYF	TGTGCCAGCAGCTTGGGAGGGCTGGCAGGCTCTAGCACAGATACGCAGTATTTT
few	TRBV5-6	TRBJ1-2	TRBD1	CASRATGAGFYGYTF	TGTGCCAGCAGGGCAACAGGGGCCGGCTTCTATGGCTACACCTTC
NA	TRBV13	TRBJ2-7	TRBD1	CASSRNPGQGPYEQYF	TGTGCCAGCAGCCGTAACCCGGGACAGGGGCCCTACGAGCAGTACTTC
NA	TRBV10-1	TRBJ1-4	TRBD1	CASRRTGHTNEKLFF	TGCGCCAGCAGGAGGACAGGGCATACTAATGAAAAACTGTTTTTT
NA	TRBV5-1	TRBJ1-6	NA	CASSPAGVNSPLHF	TGCGCCAGCAGCCCGGCGGGGGTAAATTCACCCCTCCACTTT
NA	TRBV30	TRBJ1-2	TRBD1	CAWDPTGGRGYTF	TGTGCCTGGGACCCTACAGGGGGCCGGGGCTACACCTTC
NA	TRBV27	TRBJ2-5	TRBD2	CASRRLAGTETQYF	TGTGCCAGCCGCCGACTAGCGGGAACGGAGACCCAGTACTTC
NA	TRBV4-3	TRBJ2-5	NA	CASSQDYRAETQYF	TGCGCCAGCAGCCAAGATTACAGGGCGGAGACCCAGTACTTC
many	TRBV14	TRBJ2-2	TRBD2	CASSPLQGTRGIDTGELFF	TGTGCCAGCAGCCCCCTCCAAGGGACTAGAGGGATCGACACCGGGGAGCTGTTTTTT
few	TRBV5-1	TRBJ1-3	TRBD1	CASSLTGQENSGNTIYF	TGCGCCAGCAGCTTGACCGGACAGGAAAACTCTGGAAACACCATATATTTT
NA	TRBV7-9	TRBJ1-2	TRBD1	CASSLVLGQGNYGYTF	TGTGCCAGCAGCTTAGTCTTGGGACAGGGAAACTATGGCTACACCTTC
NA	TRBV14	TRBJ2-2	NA	CASSQDTGEADSTGELFF	TGTGCCAGCAGCCAAGATACGGGGGAGGCAGACAGCACCGGGGAGCTGTTTTTT
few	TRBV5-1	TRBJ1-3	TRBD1	CASSEGQSGGNTIYF	TGCGCCAGCAGCGAGGGACAGTCTGGAGGAAACACCATATATTTT
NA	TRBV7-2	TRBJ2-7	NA	CASSLTSSGYYEQYF	TGTGCCAGCAGCTTAACTAGCAGCGGTTACTACGAGCAGTACTTC
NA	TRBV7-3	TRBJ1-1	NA	CASSLIGQGKGNTEAFF	TGTGCCAGCAGCTTAATCGGGCAGGGTAAGGGGAACACTGAAGCTTTCTTT
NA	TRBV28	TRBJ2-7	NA	CASSFDPGSYEQYF	TGTGCCAGCAGTTTTGACCCAGGCTCCTACGAGCAGTACTTC
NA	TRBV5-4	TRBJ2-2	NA	CASSSPGSFVEGELFF	TGTGCCAGCAGTTCCCCTGGTTCGTTTGTTGAGGGGGAGCTGTTTTTT
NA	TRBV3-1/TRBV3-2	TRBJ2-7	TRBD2	CASSQASGGTYEQYF	TGTGCCAGCAGCCAAGCCAGCGGGGGGACCTACGAGCAGTACTTC
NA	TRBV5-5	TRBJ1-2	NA	CASRPESYYGYTF	TGTGCCAGCAGGCCGGAGTCCTACTATGGCTACACCTTC
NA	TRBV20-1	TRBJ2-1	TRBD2	CSASISTSGINEQFF	TGCAGTGCTAGTATAAGCACTAGCGGGATCAATGAGCAGTTCTTC
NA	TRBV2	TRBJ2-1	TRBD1	CASSGGQGAYNEQFF	TGTGCCAGCAGTGGAGGGCAGGGGGCTTACAATGAGCAGTTCTTC
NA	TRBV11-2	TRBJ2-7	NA	CASSPRSAFSYEQYF	TGTGCCAGCAGCCCCCGTTCAGCGTTCTCCTACGAGCAGTACTTC